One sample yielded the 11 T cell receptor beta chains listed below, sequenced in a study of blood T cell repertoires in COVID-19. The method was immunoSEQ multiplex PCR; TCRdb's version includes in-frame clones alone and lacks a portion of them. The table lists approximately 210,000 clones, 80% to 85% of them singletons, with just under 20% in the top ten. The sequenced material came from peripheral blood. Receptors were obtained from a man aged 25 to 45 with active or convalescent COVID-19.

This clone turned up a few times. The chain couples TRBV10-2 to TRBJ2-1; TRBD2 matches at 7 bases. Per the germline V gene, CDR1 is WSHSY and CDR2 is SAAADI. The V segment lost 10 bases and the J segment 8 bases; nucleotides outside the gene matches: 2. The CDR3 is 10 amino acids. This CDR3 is CAIGLDEQFF. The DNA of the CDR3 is TGCGCCATTGGACTAGATGAGCAGTTCTTC.

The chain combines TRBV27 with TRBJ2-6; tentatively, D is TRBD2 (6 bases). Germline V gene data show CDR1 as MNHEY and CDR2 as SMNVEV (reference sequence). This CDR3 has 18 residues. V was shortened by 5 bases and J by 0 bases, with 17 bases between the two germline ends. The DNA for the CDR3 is TGTGCCAGCAGTCACCGTGGGGGGTTCCGCTCTGGGGCCAACGTCCTGACTTTC. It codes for CASSHRGGFRSGANVLTF.

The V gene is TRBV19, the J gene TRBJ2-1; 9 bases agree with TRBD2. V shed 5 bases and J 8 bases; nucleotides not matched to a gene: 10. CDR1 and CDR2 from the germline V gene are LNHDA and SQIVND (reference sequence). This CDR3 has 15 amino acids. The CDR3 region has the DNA TGTGCCAGTAGTTTCAGTGGGACTAGCTTCGATGAGCAGTTCTTC. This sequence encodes CASSFSGTSFDEQFF. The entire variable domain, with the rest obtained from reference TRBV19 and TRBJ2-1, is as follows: DGGITQSPKYLFRKEGQNVTLSCEQNLNHDAMYWYRQDPGQGLRLIYYSQIVNDFQKGDIAEGYSVSREKKESFPLTVTSAQKNPTAFYLCASSFSGTSFDEQFFGPGTRLTVL.

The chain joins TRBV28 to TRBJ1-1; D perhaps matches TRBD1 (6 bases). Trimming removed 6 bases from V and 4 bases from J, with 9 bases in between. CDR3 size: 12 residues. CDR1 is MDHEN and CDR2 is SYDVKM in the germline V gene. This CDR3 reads CASSYRATEAFF. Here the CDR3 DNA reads TGTGCCAGCAGCTACAGGGCCACTGAAGCTTTCTTT.

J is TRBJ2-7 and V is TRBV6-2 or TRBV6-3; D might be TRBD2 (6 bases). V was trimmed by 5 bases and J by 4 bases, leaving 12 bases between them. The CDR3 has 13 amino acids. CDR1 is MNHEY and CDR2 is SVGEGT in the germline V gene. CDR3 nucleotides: TGTGCCAGCAGTCCGGGACTGTTTTACGAGCAGTACTTC. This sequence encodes CASSPGLFYEQYF.

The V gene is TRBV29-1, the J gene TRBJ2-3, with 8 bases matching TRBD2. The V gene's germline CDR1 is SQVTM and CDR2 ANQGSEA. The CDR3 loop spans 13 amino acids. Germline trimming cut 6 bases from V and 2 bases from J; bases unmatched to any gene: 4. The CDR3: CSVGTRHTDTQYF. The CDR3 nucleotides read TGCAGCGTCGGGACTAGACACACAGATACGCAGTATTTT.

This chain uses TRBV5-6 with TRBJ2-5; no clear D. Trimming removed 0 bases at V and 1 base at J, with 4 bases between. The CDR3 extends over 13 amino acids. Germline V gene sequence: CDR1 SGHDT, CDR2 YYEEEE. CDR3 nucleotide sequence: TGTGCCAGCAGCTTGGCACTCCAAGAGACCCAGTACTTC. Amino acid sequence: CASSLALQETQYF.

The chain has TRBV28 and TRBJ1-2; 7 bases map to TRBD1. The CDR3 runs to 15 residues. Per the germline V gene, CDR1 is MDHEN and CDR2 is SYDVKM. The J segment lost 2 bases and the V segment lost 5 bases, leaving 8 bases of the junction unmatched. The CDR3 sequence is CASSPWDSSNYGYTF. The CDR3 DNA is TGTGCCAGCAGTCCCTGGGACAGTTCGAACTATGGCTACACCTTC.

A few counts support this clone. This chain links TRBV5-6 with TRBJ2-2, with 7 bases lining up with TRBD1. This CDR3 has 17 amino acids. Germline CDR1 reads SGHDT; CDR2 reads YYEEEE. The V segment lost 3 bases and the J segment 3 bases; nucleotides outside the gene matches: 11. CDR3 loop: CASSSIPGQRDTGELFF. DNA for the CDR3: TGTGCCAGCAGCTCGATCCCGGGACAGAGAGACACCGGGGAGCTGTTTTTT.

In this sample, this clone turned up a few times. CDR3 in DNA: TGTGCCAGCAGCACCACAGCGGGTTCACCCCTCCACTTT. Amino acid sequence: CASSTTAGSPLHF. V is TRBV9 and J is TRBJ1-6; D uncertain. CDR1 is SGDLS and CDR2 is YYNGEE in the germline V gene. V was pared by 4 bases and J by 9 bases, with 11 bases between. The CDR3 is 13 amino acids.

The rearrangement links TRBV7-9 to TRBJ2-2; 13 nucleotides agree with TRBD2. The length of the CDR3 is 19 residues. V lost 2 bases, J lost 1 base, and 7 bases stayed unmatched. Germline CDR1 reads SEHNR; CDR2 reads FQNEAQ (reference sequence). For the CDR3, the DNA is TGTGCCAGCAGCTTATCTTGGACTAGCGGGGGCCGGAACACCGGGGAGCTGTTTTTT. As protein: CASSLSWTSGGRNTGELFF.